Described below is a single T cell receptor (beta chain) sequence and its context. The antigen remains unidentified. The CDR3 sequence is 15 residues long. Trimming took 5 bases from V and 0 from J, leaving 11 bases between them. The germline CDR1 and CDR2 sequences are MNHEY and SVGEGT. The data are from a study of T cell responses to AZD1222 COVID-19 vaccine. Produced via immunoSEQ multiplex PCR; TCRdb's table is partial and in-frame only. The sample carries under 200,000 clones, almost 95% recorded once. Study-wide results and limits: The study reported that nearly half of spike-specific TCRs target unmutated variant regions.

The receptor was isolated from an adult in good health. This chain connects TRBV6-2 or TRBV6-3 to TRBJ2-1; D may be TRBD1 (5 bases). Source: peripheral blood, taken on day 0 of AZD1222 vaccination. The CDR3 sequence: CASSQRQSSYNEQFF. DNA for the CDR3: TGTGCCAGCAGTCAAAGACAGAGCTCCTACAATGAGCAGTTCTTC.